The present entry profiles one T cell receptor (beta chain) with its context. Its target is not known. Molecular barcoding with unique molecular identifiers was used for the TCRbeta library. TCRdb reanalysed the PCR reads using MiXCR and keeps one entry per CDR3 protein. The table lists 350,000 to 500,000 distinct CDR3 sequences, roughly 43% of them singletons, with 27% in the top ten. CDR3 length equals 17 residues. The V gene lost 0 bases and the J gene lost 2 bases, with 17 bases spanning the gap. These data are taken from a study of T-cell reconstitution after alpha-beta-depleted transplantation in children. General observations from the study: TCRbeta diversity was high at day 60 in some patients (a result of surviving recipient T cells and thymic progenitors). In patients about two months after transplant, alpha-beta T cells reportedly arose from several hundred expanded graft clones. It was newly produced T cells that mostly accounted for T-cell counts and diversity one year after transplant.

Sequencing was performed on PBMCs, taken before TCRalphabeta/CD19-depleted stem cell transplant. The sequence was collected from a girl under 10 years old with aplastic anemia, due to receive a stem cell transplant. This rearrangement joins TRBV12-3 or TRBV12-4 to TRBJ2-7; maybe TRBD2 (6 bases). This CDR3 reads CASSLAPGVGGPYEQYF. Here the CDR3 DNA reads TGTGCCAGCAGTTTAGCGCCGGGAGTTGGAGGGCCCTACGAGCAGTACTTC.